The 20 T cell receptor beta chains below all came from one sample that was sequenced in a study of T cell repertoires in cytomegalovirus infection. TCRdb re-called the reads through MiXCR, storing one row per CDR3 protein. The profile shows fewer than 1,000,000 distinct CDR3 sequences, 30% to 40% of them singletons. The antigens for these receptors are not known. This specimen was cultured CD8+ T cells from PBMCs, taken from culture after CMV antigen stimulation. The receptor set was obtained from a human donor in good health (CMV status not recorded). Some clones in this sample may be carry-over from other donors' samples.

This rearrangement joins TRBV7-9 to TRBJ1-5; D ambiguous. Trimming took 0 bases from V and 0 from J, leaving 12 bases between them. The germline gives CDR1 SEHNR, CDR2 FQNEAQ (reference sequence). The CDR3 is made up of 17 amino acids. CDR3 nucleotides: TGTGCCAGCAGCTTAGCCCCGGGGATATATAGCAATCAGCCCCAGCATTTT. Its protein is CASSLAPGIYSNQPQHF.

The CDR3 region is CASSFPYGGTGSYEQYV. The CDR3 DNA reads as TGTGCCAGCAGTTTTCCCTATGGCGGGACCGGCTCCTACGAGCAGTACGTC. V is TRBV28 and J is TRBJ2-7; D may be TRBD2 (6 bases). The CDR3 consists of 17 residues. V lost 3 bases, J lost 0 bases, and 18 bases lay in between. CDR1 is MDHEN and CDR2 is SYDVKM in the germline V gene.

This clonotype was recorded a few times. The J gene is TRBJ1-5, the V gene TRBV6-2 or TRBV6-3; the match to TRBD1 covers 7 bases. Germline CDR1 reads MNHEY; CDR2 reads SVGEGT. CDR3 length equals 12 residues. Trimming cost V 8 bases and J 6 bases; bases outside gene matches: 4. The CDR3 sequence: CASGHRGQPQHF. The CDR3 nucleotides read TGTGCCAGCGGTCACAGGGGTCAGCCCCAGCATTTT.

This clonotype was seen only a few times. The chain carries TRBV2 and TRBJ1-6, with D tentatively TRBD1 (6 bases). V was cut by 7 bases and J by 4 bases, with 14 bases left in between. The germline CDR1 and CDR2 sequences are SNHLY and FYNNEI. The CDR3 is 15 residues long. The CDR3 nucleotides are TGTGCCAGCAAGGTGGAAGGGGGATATAATTCACCCCTCCACTTT. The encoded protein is CASKVEGGYNSPLHF.

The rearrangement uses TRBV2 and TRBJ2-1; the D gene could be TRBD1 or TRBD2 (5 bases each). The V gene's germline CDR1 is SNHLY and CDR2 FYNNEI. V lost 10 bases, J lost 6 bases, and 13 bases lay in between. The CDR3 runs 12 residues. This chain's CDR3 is CATVGTGNEQFF. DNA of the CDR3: TGTGCCACCGTAGGGACGGGCAATGAGCAGTTCTTC.

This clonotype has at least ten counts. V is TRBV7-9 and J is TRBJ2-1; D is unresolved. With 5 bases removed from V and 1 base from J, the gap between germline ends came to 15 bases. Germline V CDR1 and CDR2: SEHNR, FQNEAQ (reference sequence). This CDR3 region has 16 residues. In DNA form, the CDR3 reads TGTGCCAGCAGCCCCTTATTGGGGATTTCCTACAATGAGCAGTTCTTC. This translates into CASSPLLGISYNEQFF.

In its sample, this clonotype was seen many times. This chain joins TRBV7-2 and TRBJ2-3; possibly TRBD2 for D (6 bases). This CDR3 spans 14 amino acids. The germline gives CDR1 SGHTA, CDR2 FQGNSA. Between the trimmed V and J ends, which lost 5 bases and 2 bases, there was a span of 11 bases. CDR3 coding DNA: TGTGCCAGCAGCGATGGGACTTACACAGATACGCAGTATTTT. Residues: CASSDGTYTDTQYF. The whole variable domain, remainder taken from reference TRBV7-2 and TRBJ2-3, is GAGVSQSPSNKVTEKGKDVELRCDPISGHTALYWYRQSLGQGLEFLIYFQGNSAPDKSGLPSDRFSAERTGGSVSTLTIQRTQQEDSAVYLCASSDGTYTDTQYFGPGTRLTVL.

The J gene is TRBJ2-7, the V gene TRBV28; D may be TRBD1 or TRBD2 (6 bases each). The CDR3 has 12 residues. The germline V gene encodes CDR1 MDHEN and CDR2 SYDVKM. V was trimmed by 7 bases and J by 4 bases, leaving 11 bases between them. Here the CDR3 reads CASTGGAYEQYV. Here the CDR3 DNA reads TGTGCCAGCACCGGGGGCGCATACGAGCAGTACGTC.

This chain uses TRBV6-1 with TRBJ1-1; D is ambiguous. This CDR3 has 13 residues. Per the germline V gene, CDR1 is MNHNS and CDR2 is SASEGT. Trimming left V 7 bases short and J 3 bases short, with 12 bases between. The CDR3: CASTARSDTEAFF. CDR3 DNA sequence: TGTGCCAGCACAGCCCGCAGTGACACTGAAGCTTTCTTT.

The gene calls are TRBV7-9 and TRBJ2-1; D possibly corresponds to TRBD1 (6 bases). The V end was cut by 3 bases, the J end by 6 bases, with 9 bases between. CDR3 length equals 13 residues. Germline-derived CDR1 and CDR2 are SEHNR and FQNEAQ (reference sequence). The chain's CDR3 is CASSLRDTNEQFF. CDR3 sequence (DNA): TGTGCCAGCAGCTTGAGGGACACCAATGAGCAGTTCTTC.

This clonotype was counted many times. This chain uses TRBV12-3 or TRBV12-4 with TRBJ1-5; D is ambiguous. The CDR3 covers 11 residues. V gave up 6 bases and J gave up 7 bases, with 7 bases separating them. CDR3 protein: CASSWGQPQHF. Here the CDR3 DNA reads TGTGCCAGCAGCTGGGGACAGCCCCAGCATTTT.

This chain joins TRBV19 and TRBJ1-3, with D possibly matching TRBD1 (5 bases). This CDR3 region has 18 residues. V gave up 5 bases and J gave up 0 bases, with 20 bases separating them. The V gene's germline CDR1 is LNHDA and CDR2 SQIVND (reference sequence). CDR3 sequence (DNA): TGTGCCAGTAGTCGAGGATTTTTAAAGACAGCCTCTGGAAACACCATATATTTT. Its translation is CASSRGFLKTASGNTIYF.

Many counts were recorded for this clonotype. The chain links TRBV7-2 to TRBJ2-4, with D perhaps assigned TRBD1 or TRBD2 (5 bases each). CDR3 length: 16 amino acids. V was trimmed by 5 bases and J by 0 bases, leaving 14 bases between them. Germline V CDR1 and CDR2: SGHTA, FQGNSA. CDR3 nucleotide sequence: TGTGCCAGCAGCCTTCGCAGGGACCTAGCCAAAAACATTCAGTACTTC. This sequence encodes CASSLRRDLAKNIQYF.

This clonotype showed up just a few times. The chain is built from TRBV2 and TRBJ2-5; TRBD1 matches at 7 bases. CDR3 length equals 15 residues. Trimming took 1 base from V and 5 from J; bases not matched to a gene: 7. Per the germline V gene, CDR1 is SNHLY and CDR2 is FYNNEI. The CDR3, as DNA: TGTGCCAGCAGTGAAGGGCAGGGGGTAGAGGAGACCCAGTACTTC. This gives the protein CASSEGQGVEETQYF.

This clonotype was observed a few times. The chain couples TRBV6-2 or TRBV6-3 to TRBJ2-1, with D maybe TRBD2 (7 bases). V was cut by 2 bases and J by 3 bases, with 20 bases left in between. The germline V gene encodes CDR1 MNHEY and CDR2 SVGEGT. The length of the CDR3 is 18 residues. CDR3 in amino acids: CASSYSSRGAQDYNEQFF. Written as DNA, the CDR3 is TGTGCCAGCAGTTACAGCTCCCGGGGGGCGCAGGACTACAATGAGCAGTTCTTC.

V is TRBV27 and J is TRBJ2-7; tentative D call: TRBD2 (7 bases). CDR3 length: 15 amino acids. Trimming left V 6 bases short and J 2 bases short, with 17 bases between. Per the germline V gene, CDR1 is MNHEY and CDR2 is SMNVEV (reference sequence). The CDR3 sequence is CASSLGGGATYEQYF. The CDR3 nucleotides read TGTGCCAGCAGCCTGGGGGGGGGGGCCACCTACGAGCAGTACTTC.

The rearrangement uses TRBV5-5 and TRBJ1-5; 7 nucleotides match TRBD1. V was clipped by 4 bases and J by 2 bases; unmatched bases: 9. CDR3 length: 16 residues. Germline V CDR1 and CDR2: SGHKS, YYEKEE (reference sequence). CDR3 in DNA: TGTGCCAGCAGCCCACAGGGGACGGGAGGCAATCAGCCCCAGCATTTT. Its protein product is CASSPQGTGGNQPQHF.

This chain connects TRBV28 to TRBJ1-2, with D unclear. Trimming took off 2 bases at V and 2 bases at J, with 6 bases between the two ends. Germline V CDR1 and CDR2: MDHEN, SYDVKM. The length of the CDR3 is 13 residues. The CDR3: CASSLSWNYGYTF. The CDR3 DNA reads TGTGCCAGCAGTTTAAGCTGGAACTATGGCTACACCTTC.

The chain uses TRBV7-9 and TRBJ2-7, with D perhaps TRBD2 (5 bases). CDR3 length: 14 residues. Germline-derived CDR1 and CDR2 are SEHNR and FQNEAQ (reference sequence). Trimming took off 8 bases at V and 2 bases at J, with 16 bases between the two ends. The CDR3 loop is CASSRQGSTYEQYV. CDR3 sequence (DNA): TGTGCCAGCTCACGACAAGGGAGTACCTACGAGCAGTACGTC.

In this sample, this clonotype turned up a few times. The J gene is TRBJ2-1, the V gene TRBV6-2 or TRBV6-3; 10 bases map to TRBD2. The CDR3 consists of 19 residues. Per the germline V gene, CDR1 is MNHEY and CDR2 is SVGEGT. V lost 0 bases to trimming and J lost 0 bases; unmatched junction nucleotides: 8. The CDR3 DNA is TGTGCCAGCAGTTACTCGCGACTAGCGGGCCCGAGCTCCTACAATGAGCAGTTCTTC. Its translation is CASSYSRLAGPSSYNEQFF.